This T cell receptor (beta chain) was captured by sequencing in a study of tumor-infiltrating lymphocytes in primary liver carcinoma. Study in general: Staged T1-T3 N0M0, the tumors had sizes that ranged from roughly 4 to 10 cm across. Whole-study findings and limits: With p = 0.039, the top-250-clone fraction in tumors significantly exceeded that in blood. Among top clones, only about 7-25% appeared in all five tumor regions.

Co-extraction yielded RNA and DNA from around 20-30 mg of unsorted bulk tissue. Those patients suffered from chronic HBV infection and were treatment-naive. The input was approximately 500 ng total RNA; TCR beta cDNA was made from it with a constant-region primer. Library construction for TCR beta comprised three nested multiplex PCR rounds performed with slightly modified ARM-PCR. TCRdb independently ran MiXCR on the multiplex PCR reads; one entry per CDR3 protein. This repertoire shows approximately 54,000 distinct CDR3 sequences, about 80% found once; its top ten account for approximately 25%. Regarding this clonotype: What it recognizes is unknown. Mismatch with germline at one junction end may stem from a read error.

Sequenced sample: liver tumor tissue from sampling region 2. Regarding subset: tumor region T2, inferior pole. The TCR originated in a man aged 35 to 55 with primary liver carcinoma and hepatitis B virus infection.

CDR3 protein: CTSSVTDTDYEQYF. The CDR3 coding sequence is TGTACCAGCAGCGTAACTGACACTGACTACGAGCAGTACTTC. The chain recombines TRBV11-2 with TRBJ2-7; no clear D gene. In germline, CDR1 is SGHAT, CDR2 FQNNGV. The CDR3 covers 14 residues.